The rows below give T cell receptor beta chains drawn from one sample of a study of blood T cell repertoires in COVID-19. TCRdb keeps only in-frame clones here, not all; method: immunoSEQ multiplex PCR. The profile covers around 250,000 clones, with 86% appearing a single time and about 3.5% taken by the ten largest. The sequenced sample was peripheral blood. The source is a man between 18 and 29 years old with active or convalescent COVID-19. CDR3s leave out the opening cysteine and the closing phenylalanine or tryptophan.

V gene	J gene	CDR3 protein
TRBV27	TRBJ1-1	ASSQTGATEAF
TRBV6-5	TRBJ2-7	ASSLTRGSYEQY
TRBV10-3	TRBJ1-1	AISEREMNTEAF
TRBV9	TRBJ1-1	ASSPRQDQRNTEAF
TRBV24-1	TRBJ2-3	ATSDLKAGSTDTQY
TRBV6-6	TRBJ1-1	ASGHDRRAF
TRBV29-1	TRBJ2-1	SLLLARSNNEQF
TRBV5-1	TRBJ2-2	ATAGGRNTGELF
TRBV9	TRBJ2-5	ASSVGGPETQY
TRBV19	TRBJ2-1	ASSGGLRSYNEQF
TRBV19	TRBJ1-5	ASNLAASQSWPQH
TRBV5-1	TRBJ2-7	ASSLGGMVGNYEQY
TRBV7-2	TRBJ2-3	ASTLQGPHPTQY
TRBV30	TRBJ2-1	AWSVRSGWEQF
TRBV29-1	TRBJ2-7	SVGDSGYEQY
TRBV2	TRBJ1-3	ASSEEGAGLSGNTIY
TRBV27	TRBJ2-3	ASRGTGSPDTQY
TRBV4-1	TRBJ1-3	ASSQGPGSGNTIY
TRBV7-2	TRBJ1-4	ASSLTGWQPATNEKLF
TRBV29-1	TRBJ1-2	SAEPGNGYT
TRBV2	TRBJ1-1	ASSGDREAF
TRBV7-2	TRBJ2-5	ASKLATRGTQY
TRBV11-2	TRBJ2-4	ASRAAPGKTKNIQY
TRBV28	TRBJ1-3	ASTTPQFSGNTIY
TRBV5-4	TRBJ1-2	ASSSPPSEGYT
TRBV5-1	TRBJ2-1	ASSEQGLGHQF
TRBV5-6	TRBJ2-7	ASSLEGTPSSYEQY